The 19 T cell receptor beta chains presented below share a single source sample, sequenced in a study of T-cell memory formation after mild COVID-19. From the 5' RACE reads, TCRdb called clonotypes with MiXCR, one entry per CDR3 protein. Among hundreds of thousands of distinct CDR3 sequences listed, more than 15% were seen once. Sample: PBMCs or a T cell subset sorted from them (not recorded which). Source of these receptors: a man aged 18 to 29 who had mild COVID-19 (a few samples of this study predate the infection). Cell type and time point are not known.

The J gene is TRBJ2-7, the V gene TRBV15, with a weak D call TRBD1 (6 bases). The CDR3 sequence is 13 residues long. Trimming removed 6 bases at V and 2 bases at J, with 11 bases between. Germline V CDR1 and CDR2: LNHNV, YYDKDF (reference sequence). The CDR3 region has the DNA TGTGCCACCAGTTTTGACAGGACCTACGAGCAGTACTTC. This codes for CATSFDRTYEQYF.

The chain is built from TRBV7-8 and TRBJ2-7; tentative D call: TRBD2 (6 bases). CDR3 length: 15 amino acids. Germline V gene sequence: CDR1 SGHVS, CDR2 FQNEAQ. V lost 5 bases and J lost 0, with 14 bases in between. Written as DNA, the CDR3 is TGTGCCAGCAGCCTAGGGACTCTGAGCTCCTACGAGCAGTACTTC. This codes for CASSLGTLSSYEQYF.

The chain uses TRBV19 and TRBJ1-4, with D possibly TRBD1 on 5 matching bases. From germline, CDR1 is LNHDA and CDR2 SQIVND (reference sequence). The length of the CDR3 is 13 residues. V shed 7 bases and J shed 14 bases, with 20 bases lying between them. CDR3 protein: CASTPLGREHLFF. The CDR3 DNA reads as TGTGCCAGTACCCCTCTGGGCAGGGAGCACCTGTTTTTT.

This clonotype appeared many times. At one of its ends the junction is not consistent with the germline gene, which may arise from a read error. The V call is TRBV7-8, the J call TRBJ2-1, with TRBD2 matching over 8 bases. The CDR3 spans 13 residues. Germline-derived CDR1 and CDR2 are SGHVS and FQNEAQ. This chain's CDR3 is CASSLASGVGSVF. The CDR3 coding sequence is TGTGCCAGCAGCTTAGCTAGCGGGGTGGGGTCGGTCTTC. The full variable domain, its missing parts supplied by reference TRBV7-8 and TRBJ2-1, is GAGVSQSPRYKVAKRGQDVALRCDPISGHVSLFWYQQALGQGPEFLTYFQNEAQLDKSGLPSDRFFAERPEGSVSTLKIQRTQQEDSAVYLCASSLASGVGSVFGPGTRLTVL.

The V call is TRBV12-3 or TRBV12-4, the J call TRBJ1-2, with D uncertain. The V gene lost 6 bases and the J gene lost 9 bases, with 11 bases spanning the gap. The CDR3 runs to 11 residues. CDR3 sequence reads: CASSLQLSYTF. The CDR3 DNA sequence: TGTGCCAGCAGCCTTCAGCTGAGCTACACCTTC.

The chain joins TRBV25-1 to TRBJ1-1; perhaps TRBD1 as D (5 bases). The CDR3 length is 13 residues. The V end was cut by 1 base, the J end by 6 bases, with 9 bases between. The germline CDR1 and CDR2 sequences are MGHDK and SYGVNS. DNA of the CDR3: TGTGCCAGCAGTGAATCGGGGGGTGCTGAAGCTTTCTTT. Translation gives CASSESGGAEAFF.

For this clonotype: Given the absence of the conserved phenylalanine or tryptophan at the CDR3 end, a read error is likely. The J gene is TRBJ2-3, the V gene TRBV4-3, with no clear D. The CDR3 covers 15 residues. V was trimmed by 4 bases and J by 1 base, leaving 12 bases between them. Per the germline V gene, CDR1 is LGHNA and CDR2 is YSLEER. The DNA of the CDR3 is TGCGCCAGCAGCCCAGCTCCGGGCCGCACAGATACGCAGTATATT. Amino acids: CASSPAPGRTDTQYI.

Only a few counts were recorded for this clonotype. The chain has TRBV19 and TRBJ1-1; D gene uncertain. With 2 bases removed from V and 5 bases from J, the gap between germline ends came to 15 bases. Germline V CDR1 and CDR2: LNHDA, SQIVND (reference sequence). This CDR3 has 15 residues. The CDR3 nucleotides read TGTGCCAGTAGTATACCAGAGGCCGACGGAACTGAAGCTTTCTTT. This gives the protein CASSIPEADGTEAFF.

This rearrangement joins TRBV9 to TRBJ1-6; weak D call: TRBD1 (5 bases). V gave up 1 base and J gave up 8 bases, with 13 bases separating them. From germline, CDR1 is SGDLS and CDR2 YYNGEE. The CDR3 is made up of 15 amino acids. The CDR3 DNA is TGTGCCAGCAGCGTATCGGGGGAATCAGATTCACCCCTCCACTTT. The encoded protein is CASSVSGESDSPLHF.

The V gene is TRBV5-1, the J gene TRBJ2-3; D gene unclear. Germline loops: CDR1 SGHRS, CDR2 YFSETQ. The CDR3 has 14 residues. V was pared by 2 bases and J by 1 base, with 8 bases between. CDR3 sequence reads: CASSFVGGTDTQYF. In DNA, the CDR3 is TGCGCCAGCAGCTTCGTTGGGGGCACAGATACGCAGTATTTT.

This rearrangement joins TRBV6-5 to TRBJ2-4; 12 nucleotides agree with TRBD2. The CDR3 totals 18 residues. Germline V gene sequence: CDR1 MNHEY, CDR2 SVGAGI. V shed 5 bases, J shed 7 bases, and the junction held 15 bases outside the gene matches. The CDR3 here is CASSPLHISSGGANIQYF. Here the CDR3 DNA reads TGTGCCAGCAGTCCCCTTCATATTTCTAGCGGGGGGGCTAACATTCAGTACTTC.

The sample holds a few counts of this clonotype. At one end the junction does not follow the germline gene, possibly because of a read error. The gene calls are TRBV6-5 and TRBJ1-1; tentative D call: TRBD1 (5 bases). CDR3 length: 15 amino acids. Germline CDR1 is MNHEY and CDR2 is SVGAGI. The CDR3 nucleotides are TGTGCCAGCAGCCGACAGTTAGCCATGAACACTGAAGTTTTCTTT. Translation: CASSRQLAMNTEVFF.

This clonotype appeared many times. The chain recombines TRBV12-3 or TRBV12-4 with TRBJ2-2, with a tentative D call TRBD2 (6 bases). V lost 6 bases and J 1 base, leaving 9 bases between the germline ends. This CDR3 has 14 amino acids. The CDR3 here is CASRRGVNTGELFF. CDR3 bases: TGTGCCAGCAGGCGGGGAGTGAACACCGGGGAGCTGTTTTTT.

This chain uses TRBV18 with TRBJ2-4; 8 bases align to TRBD2. The CDR3 has 13 residues. The V gene's germline CDR1 is KGHSH and CDR2 LQKENI. Trimming removed 2 bases from V and 9 bases from J; junction bases left unmatched: 3. CDR3 sequence (DNA): TGTGCCAGCTCACCAACTAGCGGCGGCATTCAGTACTTC. It codes for CASSPTSGGIQYF.

CDR3 DNA: TGTGCCAGCTCCCGCGACAGGCGCTCCTACGAGCAGTACGTC. As protein: CASSRDRRSYEQYV. The rearrangement links TRBV18 to TRBJ2-7; D possibly corresponds to TRBD1 (6 bases). Germline V gene sequence: CDR1 KGHSH, CDR2 LQKENI. Trimming left V 6 bases short and J 0 bases short, with 12 bases between. The CDR3 consists of 14 residues.

The rearrangement uses TRBV15 and TRBJ1-1; perhaps TRBD1 as D (6 bases). Germline lookup yields CDR1 LNHNV and CDR2 YYDKDF (reference sequence). The CDR3 is 15 amino acids. Trimming stripped 0 bases from V and 8 bases from J, with 16 bases between. CDR3 sequence (DNA): TGTGCCACCAGCAGAGATCATCGCCCGGGGGCGGAAGCTTTCTTT. Amino acid sequence: CATSRDHRPGAEAFF.

V gene TRBV5-1 combines with J gene TRBJ1-1; 11 bases are a match to TRBD1. The CDR3 totals 14 residues. Germline-derived CDR1 and CDR2 are SGHRS and YFSETQ. Trimming took 2 bases from V and 11 from J; bases not matched to a gene: 8. This CDR3 is CASSLPGTGGEAFF. Here the CDR3 DNA reads TGCGCCAGCAGCTTACCCGGGACAGGGGGTGAGGCTTTCTTT.

This clonotype came up many times. The CDR3: CSARQGRRENTEAFF. The CDR3 DNA reads as TGCAGTGCCCGACAGGGTAGGAGGGAGAACACTGAAGCTTTCTTT. The chain joins TRBV20-1 to TRBJ1-1, with 7 bases identical to TRBD1. With V trimmed by 6 bases and J by 1 base, 11 bases remained unmatched. The CDR3 contains 15 residues. CDR1 and CDR2 from the germline V gene are DFQATT and SNEGSKA (reference sequence).

This clonotype was seen more than once but under ten times. In DNA form, the CDR3 reads TGTGCCAGCAGTCACCATCACAGGGGAAGCTACGAGCAGTACGTC. Translated, it gives CASSHHHRGSYEQYV. V and J are TRBV28 and TRBJ2-7; TRBD1 agrees at 7 bases. The CDR3 is 15 amino acids. CDR1 MDHEN and CDR2 SYDVKM come from the germline V gene. Trimming cost V 5 bases and J 3 bases; bases outside gene matches: 10.